The present entry profiles one TCR beta chain with its context. Antigen: not known. Germline V gene lookup returns CDR1 MNHEY and CDR2 SVGAGI. J was trimmed by 5 bases and V by 6 bases; bases with no gene match: 12. This CDR3 has 15 residues. These data come from a study of OX40 agonist ivuxolimab in advanced cancers. Study summary: Of the patients, three showed partial responses, one with hepatocellular carcinoma and two with cutaneous melanoma.

The repertoire was sequenced with immunoSEQ multiplex PCR; TCRdb's copy has only in-frame clones and lacks some. The sample holds 70,000 to 95,000 clones, about 82% seen once. Patients with a history of autoimmune disease or on systemic immunosuppression were excluded. General observations from the study: Among some nonresponders, normalized T-cell clonal expansion was also low.

The receptor was derived from an adult with an advanced solid tumor such as melanoma, head and neck, liver or kidney cancer. This material consisted of CD4+ or CD8+ T cells sorted from blood, taken in a trial of the OX40 agonist ivuxolimab. The rearrangement links TRBV6-5 to TRBJ2-5; 7 bases are a match to TRBD2. CDR3 amino acids: CASSSYGGSGETQYF. CDR3 nucleotides: TGTGCCAGCAGCTCTTACGGGGGGTCTGGGGAGACCCAGTACTTC.